This TCR beta chain was obtained from a study of graft-versus-host responses after intestinal transplantation. Study-level information: Among the recipients, transplants were multivisceral, liver-intestinal, or isolated intestinal. Anti-thymocyte globulin induction was given to all recipients, followed by tacrolimus and steroids for around three years.

The method was immunoSEQ multiplex PCR; TCRdb's version includes in-frame clones alone and lacks a portion of them. The sample comprises over 100,000 clones, roughly 92% of which are singletons, and roughly 0.24% rests with the top ten. With respect to this clone: Its antigen is as yet unknown.

This CDR3 has 14 residues. Trimming removed 8 bases from V and 4 bases from J; junction bases left unmatched: 11. Germline CDR1 reads MDHEN; CDR2 reads SYDVKM. General study points: The study associated peak circulating GvH clone levels with early post-transplant HvG declines. GvH clones turned up in recipient marrow; some had shown up first in ileum or blood.

Sequences were derived from unstimulated CD4+ T cells sorted from spleen or lymph node cells, sampled before transplant. This chain links TRBV28 with TRBJ2-7; 7 bases are a match to TRBD1. The clonotype was recovered from a human donor who was the organ donor for an intestinal transplant. CDR3 protein: CASGGQINLYEQYF. CDR3 coding DNA: TGTGCCAGCGGGGGACAGATAAACCTTTACGAGCAGTACTTC.